Following are 25 T cell receptor beta chains from one sample sequenced in a study of CD8 T cells in ankylosing spondylitis. Whole-study findings and limits: Roughly eight highly homologous variants formed a TCR beta motif that appeared characteristic of ankylosing spondylitis blood.

TCRdb itself ran the 5' RACE reads through MiXCR, one entry per CDR3 protein. The repertoire holds fewer than 450,000 distinct CDR3 sequences, with roughly a sixth as singletons. No antigen is known for these receptors. Sequencing was carried out using blood, either unsorted or a sorted T cell fraction (not recorded which). Source of these receptors: a male donor with ankylosing spondylitis.

The chain uses TRBV19 and TRBJ1-4; tentative D call: TRBD1 (5 bases). The CDR3 loop spans 14 amino acids. V lost 6 bases and J lost 0, with 8 bases in between. Germline CDR1 LNHDA, CDR2 SQIVND (reference sequence). The CDR3 DNA follows: TGTGCCAGTAGGGAGACAGCAACTAATGAAAAACTGTTTTTT. This codes for CASRETATNEKLFF.

The CDR3 region has the DNA TGTGCCAGCTCACAAGGGCAGCATCAGCCCCAGCATTTT. It translates to CASSQGQHQPQHF. This chain links TRBV18 with TRBJ1-5; D remains unclear. The length of the CDR3 is 13 residues. V gave up 4 bases and J gave up 5 bases, with 9 bases separating them. Germline values: CDR1 KGHSH, CDR2 LQKENI. Based on the CDR3 plus reference TRBV18 and TRBJ1-5, the full variable domain is NAGVMQNPRHLVRRRGQEARLRCSPMKGHSHVYWYRQLPEEGLKFMVYLQKENIIDESGMPKERFSAEFPKEGPSILRIQQVVRGDSAAYFCASSQGQHQPQHFGDGTRLSIL.

The chain combines TRBV5-4 with TRBJ2-1; D is unclear. CDR3 length: 15 amino acids. V lost 1 base and J 4 bases, leaving 12 bases between the germline ends. Germline CDR1 and CDR2: SGHNT and YYREEE (reference sequence). The CDR3 protein is CASSLQGLEYNEQFF. The CDR3 bases are TGTGCCAGCAGCTTGCAAGGCCTAGAATACAATGAGCAGTTCTTC.

This clonotype has a handful of counts. The V and J genes are TRBV3-1 and TRBJ2-3; possible D gene TRBD2, 6 bases. The V end was cut by 5 bases, the J end by 2 bases, with 17 bases between. The CDR3 has 16 residues. CDR1 and CDR2 from the germline V gene are LGHDT and YNNKEL (reference sequence). Here the CDR3 reads CASSSRRVAFTDTQYF. The CDR3 DNA reads TGTGCCAGCAGCTCTCGGAGGGTAGCGTTCACAGATACGCAGTATTTT.

V gene TRBV5-4 combines with J gene TRBJ2-1; the D is unclear. This CDR3 contains 13 residues. Trimming shortened V by 3 bases and J by 0 bases, and 4 bases separated the two germline ends. Germline loops: CDR1 SGHNT, CDR2 YYREEE (reference sequence). The CDR3 DNA is TGTGCCAGCAGCTACACCTCCTACAATGAGCAGTTCTTC. Its translation: CASSYTSYNEQFF.

There are a few counts of this clonotype. The rearrangement links TRBV27 to TRBJ1-6; maybe TRBD1 (6 bases). This CDR3 contains 15 residues. The V end lost 2 bases, the J end lost 9 bases, and 14 bases lay between the germline ends. Germline assignment: CDR1 MNHEY and CDR2 SMNVEV (reference sequence). CDR3 protein: CASSLEGHKTSPLHF. CDR3 sequence (DNA): TGTGCCAGCAGTTTAGAGGGACATAAGACTTCACCCCTCCACTTT.

The chain carries TRBV2 and TRBJ2-1; 11 bases align to TRBD2. CDR1 is SNHLY and CDR2 is FYNNEI in the germline V gene. J was trimmed by 4 bases and V by 4 bases; bases with no gene match: 3. The length of the CDR3 is 15 residues. CDR3 sequence: CASSGGTSGYNEQFF. CDR3 nucleotides: TGTGCCAGCAGTGGAGGGACTAGCGGATACAATGAGCAGTTCTTC.

The CDR3 reads CASCKTGPRTEAFF. Written as DNA, the CDR3 is TGTGCCAGTTGTAAGACAGGGCCGCGTACTGAAGCTTTCTTT. The chain is built from TRBV18 and TRBJ1-1; TRBD1 matches at 7 bases. The V and J ends lost 9 bases and 5 bases, in that order; junction bases with no gene match: 12. The CDR3 covers 14 residues. CDR1 and CDR2 (germline): KGHSH, LQKENI.

Only a few counts were recorded for this clonotype. The rearrangement joins TRBV9 to TRBJ2-1; the D gene could be TRBD1 or TRBD2 (5 bases each). V lost 0 bases to trimming and J lost 10 bases, with 23 bases between them. This CDR3 region has 17 residues. From germline, CDR1 is SGDLS and CDR2 YYNGEE. CDR3 residues: CASSVAGDVLGATEQFF. The DNA of the CDR3 is TGTGCCAGCAGCGTAGCTGGGGACGTACTAGGGGCTACGGAGCAGTTCTTC.

The rearrangement links TRBV5-1 to TRBJ1-5; the D is unclear. Germline-derived CDR1 and CDR2 are SGHRS and YFSETQ. V was clipped by 4 bases and J by 1 base, with 12 bases between them. The CDR3 consists of 15 residues. CDR3 coding DNA: TGCGCCAGCAGCCAACACGGAGGGAGCAATCAGCCCCAGCATTTT. The encoded protein is CASSQHGGSNQPQHF.

The chain is built from TRBV2 and TRBJ2-1; TRBD2 agrees at 13 bases. The germline CDR1 and CDR2 sequences are SNHLY and FYNNEI. The trim removed 10 bases at V and 9 bases at J, leaving 9 bases unmatched. The CDR3 loop spans 14 amino acids. CDR3 residues: CATRTSGGSSEQFF. DNA of the CDR3: TGTGCCACTAGGACTAGCGGGGGTTCGAGTGAGCAGTTCTTC.

J is TRBJ2-7 and V is TRBV13; 8 nucleotides agree with TRBD1. The CDR3 loop spans 14 amino acids. The germline CDR1 and CDR2 sequences are PRHDT and FYEKMQ (reference sequence). V lost 5 bases and J lost 4; bases outside the gene matches: 7. This CDR3 reads CASSQRQGRYEQYF. For the CDR3, the DNA is TGTGCCAGCAGCCAGAGACAGGGGCGATACGAGCAGTACTTC.

The chain is built from TRBV5-4 and TRBJ2-1; 7 positions agree with TRBD1. The germline CDR1 and CDR2 sequences are SGHNT and YYREEE (reference sequence). This CDR3 comprises 18 residues. V lost 4 bases to trimming and J lost 3 bases; unmatched junction nucleotides: 16. CDR3 bases: TGTGCCAGCAGCGGGAGAGGGCCGGGACAGAGACTCTACAATGAGCAGTTCTTC. Its protein product is CASSGRGPGQRLYNEQFF.

This clonotype was observed a few times. The CDR3 loop reads CSAKDRGRSETQYF. The CDR3 DNA reads TGCAGTGCTAAGGACAGGGGGAGGTCCGAGACCCAGTACTTC. The chain recombines TRBV20-1 with TRBJ2-5; 10 bases are a match to TRBD1. This CDR3 has 14 amino acids. The germline gives CDR1 DFQATT, CDR2 SNEGSKA (reference sequence). J lost 5 bases, V lost 4 bases, and 7 bases had no gene match.

The sample holds many counts of this clonotype. The chain recombines TRBV4-2 with TRBJ1-2; no reliable D call. Germline V gene data show CDR1 as LGHNA and CDR2 as YNFKEQ. V gave up 2 bases and J gave up 0 bases, with 1 base separating them. This CDR3 region has 12 residues. The CDR3 DNA reads TGTGCCAGCAGCCAATCTAACTATGGCTACACCTTC. As protein: CASSQSNYGYTF.

This clonotype has ten or more counts. The chain employs TRBV20-1 and TRBJ1-2, with TRBD1 matching over 7 bases. Germline CDR1 DFQATT, CDR2 SNEGSKA (reference sequence). CDR3 length: 14 amino acids. The CDR3, as DNA: TGCAGCGCTGGGACAGAGGAGTCGAAGGATGGCTACACCTTC. As protein: CSAGTEESKDGYTF.

This clonotype was observed a handful of times. The chain combines TRBV19 with TRBJ2-1; 12 bases map to TRBD2. Unmatched junction bases numbered 7, after V lost 5 bases and J lost 2 bases. CDR3 length equals 17 residues. Germline V gene lookup returns CDR1 LNHDA and CDR2 SQIVND (reference sequence). Here the CDR3 DNA reads TGTGCCAGTAGTCATCGACTAGCGGGGGCGGCCTACAATGAGCAGTTCTTC. Residues: CASSHRLAGAAYNEQFF.

This clonotype showed up just a few times. The J gene is TRBJ1-2, the V gene TRBV18; 7 bases map to TRBD1. Germline CDR1 KGHSH, CDR2 LQKENI. This CDR3 has 16 residues. V lost 0 bases to trimming and J lost 4 bases; unmatched junction nucleotides: 8. CDR3 bases: TGTGCCAGCTCACCACCCGGGACAGCCCTAGCCTATGGCTACACCTTC. Its translation: CASSPPGTALAYGYTF.

This clonotype was counted a few times. The genes are TRBV5-1 and TRBJ2-3; TRBD1 aligns across 9 bases. The V and J ends lost 4 bases and 3 bases, in that order; junction bases with no gene match: 6. The CDR3 runs to 15 residues. Germline CDR1 SGHRS, CDR2 YFSETQ. The CDR3 nucleotides read TGCGCCAGCAGCCGCGAAGGACAGGGGACAGATACGCAGTATTTT. This encodes CASSREGQGTDTQYF. Filled out from reference TRBV5-1 and TRBJ2-3, the complete variable domain reads KAGVTQTPRYLIKTRGQQVTLSCSPISGHRSVSWYQQTPGQGLQFLFEYFSETQRNKGNFPGRFSGRQFSNSRSEMNVSTLELGDSALYLCASSREGQGTDTQYFGPGTRLTVL.

This clonotype was seen more than once but under ten times. This sequence joins TRBV2 and TRBJ2-3; weak D call: TRBD2 (6 bases). Looked up from germline, CDR1 is SNHLY and CDR2 is FYNNEI. Trimming cost V 6 bases and J 0 bases, with 16 bases left between them. The CDR3 contains 16 residues. The CDR3 loop reads CASRGGTVPSTDTQYF. The CDR3 DNA reads as TGTGCCAGCAGAGGCGGGACGGTCCCTAGCACAGATACGCAGTATTTT.

This clonotype was observed at least ten times. CDR3 sequence reads: CASSLVAYRESFDTEAFF. CDR3 bases: TGTGCCAGCAGTTTAGTAGCCTACAGGGAGTCGTTCGACACTGAAGCTTTCTTT. The chain employs TRBV12-3 or TRBV12-4 and TRBJ1-1, with D possibly matching TRBD1 (6 bases). Trimming removed 1 base at V and 3 bases at J, with 21 bases between. The CDR3 is 18 residues long.

This clonotype turned up a few times. The V call is TRBV7-2, the J call TRBJ2-7, with 9 bases identical to TRBD2. Losses at the gene ends were 2 bases for V and 6 bases for J; bases not matched to a gene: 8. The CDR3 sequence is 15 residues long. CDR1 and CDR2 from the germline V gene are SGHTA and FQGNSA. CDR3 sequence reads: CASSLYRLAVREQYF. For the CDR3, the DNA is TGTGCCAGCAGCTTATACCGACTAGCGGTTCGCGAGCAGTACTTC.

V and J are TRBV11-2 and TRBJ2-5; 9 bases are a match to TRBD2. Germline lookup yields CDR1 SGHAT and CDR2 FQNNGV. The CDR3 covers 16 residues. The V and J ends lost 1 base and 0 bases, in that order; junction bases with no gene match: 3. The CDR3 here is CASSLGGGGYQETQYF. CDR3 bases: TGTGCCAGCAGCTTAGGCGGGGGGGGGTACCAAGAGACCCAGTACTTC.

This chain uses TRBV3-1 with TRBJ1-6, with a possible D match to TRBD1 (6 bases). The germline CDR1 and CDR2 sequences are LGHDT and YNNKEL (reference sequence). The CDR3 is 15 amino acids. Trimming stripped 3 bases from V and 7 bases from J, with 13 bases between. CDR3 bases: TGTGCCAGCAGCCAGGGGGCAGCTTGGAATTCACCCCTCCACTTT. Translated, it gives CASSQGAAWNSPLHF.

This clonotype was seen only a few times. The rearrangement uses TRBV18 and TRBJ1-5; 8 nucleotides agree with TRBD1. The CDR3 runs 14 residues. Germline CDR1 reads KGHSH; CDR2 reads LQKENI. The trim removed 6 bases at V and 6 bases at J, leaving 7 bases unmatched. The CDR3 sequence: CASSDTGGSQPQHF. DNA for the CDR3: TGTGCCAGCTCCGACACAGGGGGTAGTCAGCCCCAGCATTTT.